This T cell receptor beta chain appears in the sequencing data of a study of CD8 T cells in ankylosing spondylitis. This clonotype was picked up many times. Deletions cut 7 bases from V and 1 base from J, with 8 bases between. Germline V gene data show CDR1 as KGHDR and CDR2 as SFDVKD. The CDR3 runs to 13 residues. In TCRdb, the 5' RACE reads were re-called with MiXCR into one record per CDR3 protein. The data contain around 250,000 distinct CDR3 sequences, around 10% of them singletons. The sequence was obtained from a male donor with ankylosing spondylitis or in good health (not recorded which). Sequenced sample: blood, either unsorted or a sorted T cell fraction (not recorded which). The V and J genes are TRBV24-1 and TRBJ2-3; D remains unclear. CDR3 residues: CATSKTGTDTQYF. CDR3 coding DNA: TGTGCCACCAGCAAGACTGGCACAGATACGCAGTATTTT.